This TCR beta chain was captured in a study of graft-versus-host responses after intestinal transplantation. Notes on the study in general: Some GvH clones appeared in ileal mucosa or blood before recipient bone marrow.

Responders labeled with CFSE (200,000) were plated with 200,000 irradiated, violet-dye-labeled stimulators. Profiled with immunoSEQ multiplex PCR; TCRdb holds only in-frame clones, not every one. The sample carries 15,000 to 20,000 clones, under 45% recorded once. The TCR originated in a human patient who received an intestinal transplant. Specimen: alloreactive CD8+ T cells from a mixed lymphocyte reaction culture, collected before intestinal transplant. Subset denoted: CFSE-low proliferating T cells sorted from roughly 6-day pre-transplant mixed lymphocyte reaction (GvH or HvG direction).

The CDR3 sequence is CASSQGGGGDGNTIYF. The CDR3 nucleotides are TGCGCCAGCAGCCAGGGGGGAGGGGGGGACGGAAACACCATATATTTT. This chain joins TRBV4-1 and TRBJ1-3; TRBD1 is a possible D gene (6 bases). CDR3 length: 16 residues. Germline-derived CDR1 and CDR2 are MGHRA and YSYEKL. Trimming took 3 bases from V and 4 from J, leaving 16 bases between them.